A selection of T cell receptor beta chains follows, all from one sample in a study of blood T cell repertoires in COVID-19. Measured with immunoSEQ multiplex PCR; TCRdb has only the in-frame clones, and not every one. Among 150,000 or so clones, around 83% were seen once, and the ten largest hold roughly an eighth. The sequenced sample consisted of peripheral blood. Source of these receptors: a woman aged 55-70 years with COVID-19, enrolled during active disease. The CDR3 runs from the conserved cysteine through the conserved F or W. The D gene is left open where the match is weak. Clone size is stated in some rows and not others, as once, few, many or a class when expanded.

CDR3 DNA	CDR3 protein	D gene	V gene	clone size	J gene
TGTGCCAGCAGCTTAACCCCTAGCGGGGGGGCGAATGAGCAGTTCTTC	CASSLTPSGGANEQFF	TRBD2	TRBV7-2	.	TRBJ2-1
TGCGCCAGCAGTGCCAGGGGGTGGAATTCACCCCTCCACTTT	CASSARGWNSPLHF	TRBD1	TRBV10-1	.	TRBJ1-6
TGTGCCAGCAAGACCGGGATTAGGGAGCTGTTTTTT	CASKTGIRELFF	.	TRBV2	.	TRBJ2-2
TGTGCCATCAGCAAGGACAGTTTGCGACCGAACTATGGCTACACCTTC	CAISKDSLRPNYGYTF	.	TRBV10-3	.	TRBJ1-2
TGTGCCAGCAGCTTAAAAGACAGGAACACTGAAGCTTTCTTT	CASSLKDRNTEAFF	.	TRBV13	few	TRBJ1-1
TGTGCCAGCAGCCAAGGGAGGCTGGAGACCCAGTACTTC	CASSQGRLETQYF	.	TRBV14	.	TRBJ2-5
TGTGCCAGCAGTTACGAGGGAAACTATGGCTACACCTTC	CASSYEGNYGYTF	.	TRBV6-6	.	TRBJ1-2
TGCGCCAGCAGCCAATTGCCGGGACAGGGGGCGGGGTATGACACTGAAGCTTTCTTT	CASSQLPGQGAGYDTEAFF	TRBD1	TRBV4-1	.	TRBJ1-1
TGTGCCTTGACAGGGGACTCTTATGGCTACACCTTC	CALTGDSYGYTF	TRBD1	TRBV30	.	TRBJ1-2
TGTGCCTGGACAGAGCGCAAGAACTATGGCTACACCTTC	CAWTERKNYGYTF	.	TRBV30	.	TRBJ1-2
TGCGCCAGCAGCTTGGTAGTCGGGGGGGACAATGAGCAGTTCTTC	CASSLVVGGDNEQFF	TRBD2	TRBV5-1	.	TRBJ2-1
TGTGCCAGCAGCCAAGATCGGAGCCCTGAAGCTTTCTTT	CASSQDRSPEAFF	.	TRBV3-1/TRBV3-2	.	TRBJ1-1
TGTGCCACCGGGACTAGCGGGAGGGATACGCAGTATTTT	CATGTSGRDTQYF	TRBD2	TRBV27	.	TRBJ2-3
TGTGCCAGCAGTGCTTTAGGGGGACACCGTAAAGAAAAACTGTTTTTT	CASSALGGHRKEKLFF	.	TRBV27	.	TRBJ1-4
TGTGCCAGTAGTATAAAGGGGGTGAGGGAGCTGTTTTTT	CASSIKGVRELFF	.	TRBV19	.	TRBJ2-2
TGTGCCAGCAGTACACTAGCATCTAGCACAGATACGCAGTATTTT	CASSTLASSTDTQYF	.	TRBV6-5	.	TRBJ2-3
TGTGCCAGCAGTGAGGGCACAGGGGGCCGACAGCCCCAGCATTTT	CASSEGTGGRQPQHF	TRBD1	TRBV28	.	TRBJ1-5
TGTGCCAGCAGTTACCGCCCGACAGGTTACAATGAGCAGTTCTTC	CASSYRPTGYNEQFF	.	TRBV6-5	.	TRBJ2-1
TGTGCCAGCAGCCTGTGGACTAGCGGCTCGAACACCGGGGAGCTGTTTTTT	CASSLWTSGSNTGELFF	TRBD2	TRBV7-8	.	TRBJ2-2